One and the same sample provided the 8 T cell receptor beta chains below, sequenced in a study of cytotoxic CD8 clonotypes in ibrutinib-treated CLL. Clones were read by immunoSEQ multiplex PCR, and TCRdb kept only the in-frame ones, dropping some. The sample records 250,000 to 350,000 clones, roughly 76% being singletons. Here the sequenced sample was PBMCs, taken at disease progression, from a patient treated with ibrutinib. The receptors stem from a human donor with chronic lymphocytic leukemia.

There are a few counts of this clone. CDR3 region: CASRRRDRPKQFF. CDR3 nucleotides: TGTGCCAGCAGGCGCAGGGACAGACCTAAGCAGTTCTTC. The genes are TRBV28 and TRBJ2-1; 7 nucleotides line up with TRBD1. This CDR3 has 13 residues. With V trimmed by 6 bases and J by 11 bases, 10 bases remained unmatched. Germline V CDR1 and CDR2: MDHEN, SYDVKM.

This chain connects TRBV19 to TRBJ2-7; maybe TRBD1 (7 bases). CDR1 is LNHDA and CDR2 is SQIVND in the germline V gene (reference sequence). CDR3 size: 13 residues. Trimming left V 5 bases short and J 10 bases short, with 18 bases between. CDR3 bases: TGTGCCAGTAGTGGGAGGCAGGGGGTGGATCAGTACTTC. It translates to CASSGRQGVDQYF.

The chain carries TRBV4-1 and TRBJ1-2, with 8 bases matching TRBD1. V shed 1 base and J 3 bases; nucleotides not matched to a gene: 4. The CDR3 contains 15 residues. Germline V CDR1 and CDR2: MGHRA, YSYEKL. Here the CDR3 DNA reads TGCGCCAGCAGCCAAGTTTCAGGGGGCGACTATGGCTACACCTTC. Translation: CASSQVSGGDYGYTF.

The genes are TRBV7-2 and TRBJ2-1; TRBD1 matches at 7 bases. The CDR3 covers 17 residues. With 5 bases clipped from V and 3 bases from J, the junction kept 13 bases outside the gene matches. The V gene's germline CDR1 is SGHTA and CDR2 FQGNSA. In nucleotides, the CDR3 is TGTGCCAGCAGCCTCCGCCCCGGGACAGTTAACTACAATGAGCAGTTCTTC. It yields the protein CASSLRPGTVNYNEQFF.

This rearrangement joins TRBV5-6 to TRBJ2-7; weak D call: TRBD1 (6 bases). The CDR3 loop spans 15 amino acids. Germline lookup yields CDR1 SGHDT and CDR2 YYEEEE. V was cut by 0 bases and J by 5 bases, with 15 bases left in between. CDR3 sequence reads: CASSLEGVRVDEQYF. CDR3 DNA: TGTGCCAGCAGCTTGGAGGGGGTACGTGTTGACGAGCAGTACTTC.

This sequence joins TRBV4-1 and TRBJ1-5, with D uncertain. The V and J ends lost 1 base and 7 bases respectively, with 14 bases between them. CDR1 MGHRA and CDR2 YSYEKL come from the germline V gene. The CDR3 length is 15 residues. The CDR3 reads CASSQVFGVGQPQHF. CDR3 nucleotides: TGCGCCAGCAGCCAAGTGTTCGGGGTGGGGCAGCCCCAGCATTTT.

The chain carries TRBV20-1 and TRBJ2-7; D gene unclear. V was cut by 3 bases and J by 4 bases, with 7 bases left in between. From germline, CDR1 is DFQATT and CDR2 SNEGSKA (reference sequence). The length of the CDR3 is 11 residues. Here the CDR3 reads CSASFQYEQYF. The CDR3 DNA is TGCAGTGCTAGTTTCCAGTACGAGCAGTACTTC.

This chain's CDR3 is CASGPGWFYEQYF. The CDR3 DNA reads as TGTGCCAGCGGTCCGGGGTGGTTCTACGAGCAGTACTTC. The genes are TRBV6-1 and TRBJ2-7; tentatively, D is TRBD2 (5 bases). The germline V gene encodes CDR1 MNHNS and CDR2 SASEGT. This CDR3 region has 13 residues. Trimming stripped 8 bases from V and 3 bases from J, with 14 bases between.